These T cell receptor beta chains were read from a single sample in a study of shared clonotypes between healthy human individuals. Only in-frame clones appear in the TCRdb table, and some are missing; sequencing was by immunoSEQ multiplex PCR. This sample has some 2.1 million clones, with 90% to 95% found just once. Sample: naive CD4+ T cells sorted from blood. The receptors were gathered from a man aged 18 to 29 in good health. Each CDR3 is given with its conserved first and last residue. A D gene is named only where the DNA matches it firmly. Rows may omit the clone size; those that give it use once, few, many or a size class.

abundance,len,j_gene,v_gene,d_gene,CDR3aa,CDR3nt
-,14,TRBJ2-1,TRBV2,TRBD1,CASRQGGQHNEQFF,TGTGCCAGCAGGCAAGGGGGACAGCACAATGAGCAGTTCTTC
-,16,TRBJ2-3,TRBV5-1,TRBD2,CASSGGTSGSTDTQYF,TGCGCCAGCAGCGGCGGGACTAGCGGGAGTACAGATACGCAGTATTTT
-,17,TRBJ1-6,TRBV10-2,-,CASSDPGVSSYNSPLHF,TGCGCCAGCAGTGACCCTGGGGTTAGCTCCTATAATTCACCCCTCCACTTT
few,14,TRBJ1-2,TRBV10-3,TRBD1,CAISGRDRENGYTF,TGTGCCATCAGTGGCCGGGACAGGGAAAATGGCTACACCTTC
-,15,TRBJ1-4,TRBV15,TRBD1,CATSSSDRTNEKLFF,TGTGCCACCAGCAGCTCGGACAGGACGAATGAAAAACTGTTTTTT
-,16,TRBJ1-2,TRBV6-5,-,CASSYSIRGSNYGYTF,TGTGCCAGCAGTTACTCGATACGGGGGTCTAACTATGGCTACACCTTC
-,16,TRBJ1-6,TRBV6-6,-,CASSYIRVGLGSPLHF,TGTGCCAGCAGTTACATAAGGGTGGGGTTGGGTTCACCCCTCCACTTT
-,17,TRBJ2-2,TRBV7-2,TRBD2,CASSTGTSGILTGELFF,TGTGCCAGCAGCACCGGGACTAGCGGGATCTTGACCGGGGAGCTGTTTTTT
-,12,TRBJ1-5,TRBV6-1,TRBD1,CASGGGSQPQHF,TGTGCCAGCGGAGGGGGCTCTCAGCCCCAGCATTTT
-,15,TRBJ2-7,TRBV10-3,TRBD2,CAISGGLAVTYEQYF,TGTGCCATCAGTGGCGGACTAGCGGTTACCTACGAGCAGTACTTC
-,13,TRBJ1-4,TRBV25-1,-,CASRTGQYEKLFF,TGTGCCAGCAGAACCGGACAGTACGAAAAACTGTTTTTT
-,15,TRBJ2-2,TRBV18,TRBD1,CASSPGTVNTGELFF,TGTGCCAGCTCACCAGGGACAGTAAACACCGGGGAGCTGTTTTTT
-,14,TRBJ2-3,TRBV27,TRBD1,CASSWGQGLDTQYF,TGTGCCAGCAGTTGGGGACAGGGGTTAGATACGCAGTATTTT
-,13,TRBJ2-5,TRBV7-2,TRBD1,CASSKDRVETQYF,TGTGCCAGCAGCAAGGACAGGGTCGAGACCCAGTACTTC
few,13,TRBJ1-2,TRBV2,-,CASRDTGSRGYTF,TGTGCCAGCAGAGACACAGGGTCGAGGGGCTACACCTTC
-,15,TRBJ1-6,TRBV19,-,CASSIGRDTNSPLHF,TGTGCCAGTAGTATAGGTCGGGACACCAATTCACCCCTCCACTTT
-,15,TRBJ1-6,TRBV5-4,TRBD1,CAASGQGAGNSPLHF,TGTGCCGCTTCGGGACAGGGGGCGGGTAATTCACCCCTCCACTTT
-,17,TRBJ2-7,TRBV11-2,-,CASSLDRGDVDSYEQYF,TGTGCCAGCAGCTTAGACCGCGGGGACGTAGATTCCTACGAGCAGTACTTC
once,17,TRBJ1-2,TRBV19,TRBD1,CASTSWAGQGGNYGYTF,TGTGCCAGTACCTCGTGGGCAGGCCAGGGGGGGAACTATGGCTACACCTTC
once,15,TRBJ2-3,TRBV5-1,-,CASSLSRERTDTQYF,TGCGCCAGCAGCTTGTCCAGGGAGCGCACAGATACGCAGTATTTT
-,13,TRBJ2-7,TRBV7-2,-,CASSPEGSYEQYF,TGTGCCAGCAGCCCCGAGGGGTCCTACGAGCAGTACTTC
-,15,TRBJ2-7,TRBV6-6,TRBD1,CASSYRTGRSYEQYF,TGTGCCAGCAGTTACCGGACAGGGAGGTCCTACGAGCAGTACTTC
-,14,TRBJ2-7,TRBV28,TRBD1,CASSFLQGAYEQYF,TGTGCCAGCAGTTTCCTACAGGGGGCCTACGAGCAGTACTTC
-,17,TRBJ1-5,TRBV4-1,TRBD1,CASSQDGQGAINQPQHF,TGCGCCAGCAGCCAAGACGGACAGGGGGCGATCAATCAGCCCCAGCATTTT
-,14,TRBJ2-7,TRBV10-2,TRBD2,CASQTSGDSYEQYF,TGCGCCAGTCAGACTAGCGGGGACTCCTACGAGCAGTACTTC
-,11,TRBJ2-7,TRBV2,-,CASRQGYEQYF,TGTGCCAGCCGTCAGGGATACGAGCAGTACTTC
once,17,TRBJ2-4,TRBV13,TRBD2,CASSPRGRELGKNIQYF,TGTGCCAGCAGCCCCCGCGGGCGGGAGTTGGGCAAAAACATTCAGTACTTC
-,14,TRBJ2-7,TRBV7-2,-,CASSVRRGWGEQYF,TGTGCCAGCAGCGTCAGGAGGGGCTGGGGCGAGCAGTACTTC
-,14,TRBJ2-1,TRBV19,TRBD2,CATETSGSIYEQFF,TGTGCCACCGAGACTAGCGGGAGTATCTATGAGCAGTTCTTC
-,11,TRBJ2-3,TRBV4-3,-,CASSQGATQYF,TGCGCCAGCAGCCAAGGGGCTACGCAGTATTTT
-,17,TRBJ2-1,TRBV4-3,-,CASSQEGGGIGYNEQFF,TGCGCCAGCAGCCAAGAAGGAGGAGGAATTGGTTACAATGAGCAGTTCTTC
-,15,TRBJ1-6,TRBV14,-,CASSQGGVYNSPLHF,TGTGCCAGCAGCCAAGGCGGGGTCTATAATTCACCCCTCCACTTT
-,15,TRBJ1-6,TRBV15,TRBD1,CATSRGGTDNSPLHF,TGTGCCACCAGCAGAGGGGGGACAGACAATTCACCCCTCCACTTT
-,14,TRBJ2-3,TRBV5-4,-,CASSLGPSTDTQYF,TGTGCCAGCAGCTTGGGACCGAGCACAGATACGCAGTATTTT
-,15,TRBJ2-3,TRBV6-6,-,CASSYSPLAADTQYF,TGTGCCAGCAGTTACTCACCACTAGCAGCAGATACGCAGTATTTT
-,14,TRBJ1-1,TRBV5-1,TRBD1,CASSLVGQLSEAFF,TGCGCCAGCAGCCTTGTGGGACAGCTAAGCGAAGCTTTCTTT
-,14,TRBJ1-2,TRBV25-1,-,CASSAVGGIYGYTF,TGTGCCAGCAGTGCCGTCGGAGGAATCTATGGCTACACCTTC
once,14,TRBJ2-3,TRBV29-1,-,CSVVPPGYTDTQYF,TGCAGCGTTGTACCCCCGGGATATACAGATACGCAGTATTTT
-,14,TRBJ2-7,TRBV15,-,CATSREGERDEQYF,TGTGCCACCAGCAGGGAAGGGGAGAGGGACGAGCAGTACTTC
-,16,TRBJ1-2,TRBV11-2,-,CASCSRGGGVRYGYTF,TGTGCCAGCTGCTCCAGGGGAGGAGGTGTAAGGTATGGCTACACCTTC
-,14,TRBJ1-2,TRBV29-1,TRBD1,CSATQSGQTYGYTF,TGCAGCGCAACCCAATCGGGACAGACTTATGGCTACACCTTC
-,15,TRBJ1-4,TRBV5-8,-,CASSLEGTTNEKLFF,TGTGCCAGCAGCTTGGAAGGGACAACTAATGAAAAACTGTTTTTT
-,14,TRBJ2-3,TRBV19,TRBD1,CATQDRGRGDTQYF,TGTGCCACCCAAGACAGGGGGCGCGGGGATACGCAGTATTTT
-,15,TRBJ1-1,TRBV9,-,CASSVGTKWGTEAFF,TGTGCCAGCAGCGTAGGAACCAAATGGGGGACTGAAGCTTTCTTT
-,15,TRBJ2-3,TRBV27,-,CASSRRDTSTDTQYF,TGTGCCAGCAGCCGGCGGGACACCTCCACAGATACGCAGTATTTT
-,14,TRBJ1-3,TRBV6-5,TRBD1,CASSRTGMGNTIYF,TGTGCCAGCAGCCGGACAGGGATGGGAAACACCATATATTTT